The 30 T cell receptor beta chains in this list originate from one sample, sequenced in a study of blood T cell repertoires in COVID-19. Profiling relied on immunoSEQ multiplex PCR, and the TCRdb table lists in-frame clones only, not all of them. The sample consists of over 95,000 clones, 85% of them appearing once. The specimen sequenced was peripheral blood. These receptor sequences come from a woman between 55 and 75 years old with COVID-19, enrolled during active disease.

This clone was counted a few times. This sequence joins TRBV30 and TRBJ1-5; D possibly corresponds to TRBD1 (5 bases). Germline V gene sequence: CDR1 GTSNPN, CDR2 SVGIG (reference sequence). The CDR3 contains 13 residues. V lost 2 bases and J 5 bases, leaving 10 bases between the germline ends. CDR3 DNA: TGTGCCTGGAGTAGCGGAGGGGATCAGCCCCAGCATTTT. Translated: CAWSSGGDQPQHF.

J is TRBJ1-4 and V is TRBV27; D may be TRBD1 (5 bases). Germline V gene sequence: CDR1 MNHEY, CDR2 SMNVEV (reference sequence). The CDR3 covers 14 residues. V was trimmed by 6 bases and J by 6 bases, leaving 14 bases between them. CDR3 residues: CASRPAGRYEKLFF. The CDR3 region has the DNA TGTGCCAGCAGACCCGCAGGGCGGTATGAAAAACTGTTTTTT.

This clone has a handful of counts. This chain connects TRBV4-1 to TRBJ1-2, with 8 bases lining up with TRBD1. Trimming took 2 bases from V and 6 from J; bases not matched to a gene: 8. This CDR3 comprises 15 residues. Germline lookup yields CDR1 MGHRA and CDR2 YSYEKL. CDR3 sequence reads: CASSQYLTGVHGYTF. The DNA of the CDR3 is TGCGCCAGCAGCCAATACTTGACAGGGGTACATGGCTACACCTTC.

V and J are TRBV28 and TRBJ2-2; 7 positions agree with TRBD1. Losses at the gene ends were 5 bases for V and 3 bases for J; bases not matched to a gene: 9. CDR1 MDHEN and CDR2 SYDVKM come from the germline V gene. The CDR3 is 16 amino acids. The CDR3 nucleotides read TGTGCCAGCAGTATTCGCCAGGGGGTGGACACCGGGGAGCTGTTTTTT. Protein product: CASSIRQGVDTGELFF.

The rearrangement links TRBV6-4 to TRBJ2-2; the D gene is possibly TRBD2 (5 bases). CDR1 is MRHNA and CDR2 is SNTAGT in the germline V gene. The CDR3 length is 13 residues. Trimming shortened V by 6 bases and J by 4 bases, and 9 bases separated the two germline ends. CDR3 protein: CASSQTSTGELFF. The CDR3 DNA is TGTGCCAGCAGCCAAACTAGCACCGGGGAGCTGTTTTTT.

J is TRBJ1-1 and V is TRBV2; TRBD1 matches at 7 bases. V was pared by 1 base and J by 6 bases, with 5 bases of the junction left unmatched. The V gene's germline CDR1 is SNHLY and CDR2 FYNNEI. The CDR3 is 14 residues long. This CDR3 reads CASSEGLTGSEAFF. CDR3 nucleotide sequence: TGTGCCAGCAGTGAAGGTTTGACAGGGTCTGAAGCTTTCTTT.

V is TRBV7-6 and J is TRBJ2-7; TRBD2 is a possible D gene (5 bases). Germline V lookup: CDR1 SGHVS, CDR2 FNYEAQ. Trimming took off 5 bases at V and 7 bases at J, with 12 bases between the two ends. The CDR3 is made up of 12 amino acids. CDR3 sequence reads: CASSLAPGEQYF. The DNA of the CDR3 is TGTGCCAGCAGCCTTGCCCCGGGAGAGCAGTACTTC.

This rearrangement joins TRBV11-2 to TRBJ1-2, with 10 bases matching TRBD1. V trimming: 5 bases; J trimming: 7 bases; junction bases outside the gene matches: 7. Germline assignment: CDR1 SGHAT and CDR2 FQNNGV. This CDR3 contains 14 residues. CDR3 region: CASSRTTGGFGYTF. The CDR3 DNA reads as TGTGCCAGCAGCCGAACGACAGGGGGCTTTGGCTACACCTTC.

This chain links TRBV2 with TRBJ1-2; no clear D. Trimming shortened V by 0 bases and J by 7 bases, and 12 bases separated the two germline ends. The germline CDR1 and CDR2 sequences are SNHLY and FYNNEI. This CDR3 has 14 amino acids. CDR3 loop: CASSEALREAGYTF. As DNA, the CDR3 is TGTGCCAGCAGTGAAGCGCTTAGGGAGGCTGGCTACACCTTC.

The V call is TRBV15, the J call TRBJ1-6; D is ambiguous. This CDR3 contains 13 residues. V was cut by 5 bases and J by 9 bases, with 11 bases left in between. Per the germline V gene, CDR1 is LNHNV and CDR2 is YYDKDF (reference sequence). CDR3 region: CATSAQGSSPLHF. The CDR3 DNA sequence: TGTGCCACCAGCGCCCAAGGGAGTTCACCCCTCCACTTT.

The chain recombines TRBV9 with TRBJ2-1; 10 nucleotides match TRBD2. The germline CDR1 and CDR2 sequences are SGDLS and YYNGEE. V lost 3 bases and J lost 8; bases outside the gene matches: 11. The length of the CDR3 is 16 residues. CDR3 sequence: CASSELAGGGLYEQFF. CDR3 nucleotides: TGTGCCAGCAGCGAGTTAGCGGGGGGCGGCCTCTATGAGCAGTTCTTC.

This clone was detected only once. The V and J genes are TRBV5-1 and TRBJ2-3; TRBD2 matches at 13 bases. V gave up 4 bases and J gave up 4 bases; unmatched junction bases: 9. CDR1 SGHRS and CDR2 YFSETQ come from the germline V gene. CDR3 length: 17 amino acids. CDR3 nucleotide sequence: TGCGCCAGCAGCCCGAGAAGGACTAGCGGGGGCCCAGATACGCAGTATTTT. Amino acids: CASSPRRTSGGPDTQYF.

The genes are TRBV28 and TRBJ2-2; 9 positions match TRBD1. CDR3 length: 15 residues. V lost 6 bases to trimming and J lost 7 bases; unmatched junction nucleotides: 9. CDR1 is MDHEN and CDR2 is SYDVKM in the germline V gene. In DNA form, the CDR3 reads TGTGCCAGCAGCCGGGACAGGGTAATGAACGGGGAGCTGTTTTTT. Residues: CASSRDRVMNGELFF.

Here the CDR3 reads CASSYYRTPGNTIYF. CDR3 nucleotides: TGTGCCAGCAGTTACTACAGGACCCCCGGAAACACCATATATTTT. The V gene is TRBV6-5, the J gene TRBJ1-3, with D maybe TRBD1 (5 bases). V shed 1 base and J shed 4 bases, with 11 bases lying between them. The germline V gene has CDR1 MNHEY and CDR2 SVGAGI. The CDR3 is 15 residues long.

V usage is TRBV14 and J usage is TRBJ2-5; perhaps TRBD2 as D (5 bases). CDR3 length: 14 residues. V lost 0 bases and J lost 5, with 10 bases in between. Germline assignment: CDR1 SGHDN and CDR2 FVKESK. The CDR3: CASSQERVLETQYF. The CDR3, as DNA: TGTGCCAGCAGCCAAGAGAGGGTTTTGGAGACCCAGTACTTC.

This rearrangement joins TRBV10-3 to TRBJ1-5; TRBD1 is a possible D gene (5 bases). V lost 0 bases and J 2 bases, leaving 8 bases between the germline ends. Per the germline V gene, CDR1 is ENHRY and CDR2 is SYGVKD. This CDR3 is built from 15 residues. The CDR3 DNA is TGTGCCATCAGTGAGTCGACCAGGGGCAATCAGCCCCAGCATTTT. Translated, it gives CAISESTRGNQPQHF.

This chain links TRBV7-6 with TRBJ1-1; TRBD1 matches at 7 bases. The CDR3 totals 15 residues. V lost 5 bases to trimming and J lost 2 bases; unmatched junction nucleotides: 8. The germline V gene has CDR1 SGHVS and CDR2 FNYEAQ. This chain's CDR3 is CASSTIGQVNTEAFF. CDR3 bases: TGTGCCAGCAGCACTATCGGACAGGTTAACACTGAAGCTTTCTTT.

A single count supports this clone. The gene calls are TRBV19 and TRBJ2-3; TRBD2 is a possible D gene (7 bases). CDR3 length: 14 amino acids. Germline loops: CDR1 LNHDA, CDR2 SQIVND (reference sequence). Deletions cut 10 bases from V and 1 base from J, with 15 bases between. Here the CDR3 reads CATSRGGGTDTQYF. CDR3 coding DNA: TGTGCCACCTCCCGAGGGGGGGGCACAGATACGCAGTATTTT.

This clone has just a few counts. The chain joins TRBV3-1 (or the pseudogene TRBV3-2) to TRBJ1-2; 9 positions agree with TRBD1. The CDR3 totals 14 residues. Trimming cost V 6 bases and J 4 bases; bases outside gene matches: 6. The germline V gene has CDR1 LGHDT and CDR2 YNNKEL (reference sequence). The CDR3 nucleotides are TGTGCCAGCAGTCACAGGGGGCGATCCTATGGCTACACCTTC. Its translation is CASSHRGRSYGYTF.

V and J are TRBV29-1 and TRBJ2-3, with 9 nucleotides matching TRBD2. The CDR3 spans 15 residues. Germline V gene data show CDR1 as SQVTM and CDR2 as ANQGSEA. V dropped 7 bases and J dropped 0; count of bases not matched to a gene: 8. The CDR3 protein is CSANKAGGSTDTQYF. The CDR3 DNA follows: TGCAGCGCCAATAAAGCGGGGGGAAGCACAGATACGCAGTATTTT.

This sequence joins TRBV5-1 and TRBJ1-4, with 7 nucleotides matching TRBD1. CDR1 and CDR2 (germline): SGHRS, YFSETQ. The CDR3 runs 17 residues. V shed 5 bases, J shed 0 bases, and the junction held 10 bases outside the gene matches. The CDR3 loop reads CASRYSTGTTTNEKLFF. The DNA of the CDR3 is TGCGCCAGCAGATATTCGACAGGGACCACAACTAATGAAAAACTGTTTTTT.

In DNA form, the CDR3 reads TGTGCCAGCAGCCCGCTTGAAGGGGACACTGAAGCTTTCTTT. Its protein product is CASSPLEGDTEAFF. The chain couples TRBV3-1 (or the pseudogene TRBV3-2) to TRBJ1-1; TRBD1 is a possible D gene (5 bases). The ends were cut back, 4 bases at V and 3 bases at J, with 12 bases in the middle. The V gene's germline CDR1 is LGHDT and CDR2 YNNKEL (reference sequence). The CDR3 loop spans 14 amino acids.

The V and J genes are TRBV10-3 and TRBJ1-1; D possibly corresponds to TRBD1 (6 bases). V dropped 8 bases and J dropped 3 bases, with 25 bases sitting between them. Germline V gene data show CDR1 as ENHRY and CDR2 as SYGVKD. The CDR3 sequence is 17 residues long. CDR3 sequence reads: CAIGRVTGGFKDTEAFF. The CDR3, as DNA: TGTGCCATCGGACGGGTTACTGGGGGCTTCAAGGACACTGAAGCTTTCTTT.

The rearrangement joins TRBV3-1 (or the pseudogene TRBV3-2) to TRBJ1-3, with 8 bases aligning to TRBD1. The CDR3 loop spans 16 amino acids. J gave up 3 bases and V 0 bases, and 4 bases lay outside the gene matches. Germline V CDR1 and CDR2: LGHDT, YNNKEL (reference sequence). The CDR3 DNA sequence: TGTGCCAGCAGCCAAGACCCTACAGGGGGTGGAAACACCATATATTTT. The encoded protein is CASSQDPTGGGNTIYF.

In this sample, this clone turned up a few times. The CDR3 region has the DNA TGTGCCAGCAGCCAAGATGTCCGGGGGGAGCAGTTCTTC. The encoded protein is CASSQDVRGEQFF. J is TRBJ2-1 and V is TRBV4-2, with D maybe TRBD2 (6 bases). Trimming stripped 0 bases from V and 10 bases from J, with 10 bases between. The CDR3 has 13 amino acids. Germline V gene sequence: CDR1 LGHNA, CDR2 YNFKEQ.

This rearrangement joins TRBV6-2 or TRBV6-3 to TRBJ1-2, with TRBD1 matching 10 bases. CDR1 is MNHEY and CDR2 is SVGEGT in the germline V gene. The CDR3 sequence is 20 residues long. The junction had 23 bases not matched to a gene; V was cut back by 4 bases and J by 6 bases. This CDR3 reads CASSSLTFKLKTGGADGYTF. The DNA for the CDR3 is TGTGCCAGCAGTTCCCTCACCTTTAAACTCAAGACAGGGGGCGCGGATGGCTACACCTTC.

The chain is built from TRBV3-1 (or the pseudogene TRBV3-2) and TRBJ2-7; maybe TRBD1 (5 bases). The V end lost 0 bases, the J end lost 4 bases, and 10 bases lay between the germline ends. In germline, CDR1 is LGHDT, CDR2 YNNKEL (reference sequence). This CDR3 contains 14 residues. The CDR3 here is CASSQDSSGYEQYF. DNA for the CDR3: TGTGCCAGCAGCCAAGACAGCTCAGGGTACGAGCAGTACTTC.

The V and J genes are TRBV6-5 and TRBJ1-5, with 10 bases matching TRBD1. This CDR3 contains 13 residues. Germline CDR1 is MNHEY and CDR2 is SVGAGI. The J segment lost 5 bases and the V segment lost 7 bases, leaving 2 bases of the junction unmatched. The CDR3 loop is CASTGTGDQPQHF. The CDR3 coding sequence is TGTGCCAGCACCGGGACAGGGGATCAGCCCCAGCATTTT.

The gene calls are TRBV28 and TRBJ2-7; D may be TRBD2 (5 bases). The CDR3 is made up of 12 amino acids. Germline V lookup: CDR1 MDHEN, CDR2 SYDVKM. Trimming shortened V by 2 bases and J by 6 bases, and 8 bases separated the two germline ends. As DNA, the CDR3 is TGTGCCAGCAGTTTAACGGGGTTCGAGCAGTACTTC. Translation gives CASSLTGFEQYF.

The V call is TRBV29-1, the J call TRBJ2-5, with TRBD1 matching over 7 bases. The V segment lost 8 bases and the J segment 2 bases; nucleotides outside the gene matches: 5. Germline V gives CDR1 SQVTM, CDR2 ANQGSEA. This CDR3 has 12 residues. CDR3 in DNA: TGCAGCTCAACAGGGGCGCAAGAGACCCAGTACTTC. Translated, it gives CSSTGAQETQYF.